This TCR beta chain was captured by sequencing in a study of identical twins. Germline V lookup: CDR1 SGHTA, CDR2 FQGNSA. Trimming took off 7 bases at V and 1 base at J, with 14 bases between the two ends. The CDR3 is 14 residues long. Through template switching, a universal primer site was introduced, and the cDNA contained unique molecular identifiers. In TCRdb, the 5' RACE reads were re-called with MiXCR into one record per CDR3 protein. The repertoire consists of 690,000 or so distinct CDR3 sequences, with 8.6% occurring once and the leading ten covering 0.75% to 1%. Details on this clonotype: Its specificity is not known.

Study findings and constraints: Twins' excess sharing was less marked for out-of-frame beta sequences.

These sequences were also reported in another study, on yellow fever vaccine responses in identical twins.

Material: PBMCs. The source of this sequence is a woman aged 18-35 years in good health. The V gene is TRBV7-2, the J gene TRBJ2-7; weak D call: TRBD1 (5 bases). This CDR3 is CASTQYQGSYEQYF. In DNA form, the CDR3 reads TGTGCCAGCACCCAATACCAGGGTTCCTACGAGCAGTACTTC.